One TCR beta chain is described in this entry. What it recognizes is unknown. TCRdb recomputed calls from the 5' RACE reads with MiXCR, one row per CDR3 protein. The sample has approximately 300,000 distinct CDR3 sequences; more than 15% are singletons. The data stem from a study of T-cell memory formation after mild COVID-19. About the study: Clusters were largely donor specific.

The CDR3 extends over 11 amino acids. The V end was cut by 3 bases, the J end by 12 bases, with 6 bases between. Findings of the study overall: The pre-infection memory compartment contained some responding clones, suggesting cross-reactive memory joined. For contracting clones, CD4+ ones sat mainly in CM and EM, CD8+ in EMRA.

The TCR was taken from a young man who had mild COVID-19 (a few samples of this study predate the infection). Cell type and time point are not known. This chain links TRBV12-3 or TRBV12-4 with TRBJ1-6; possible D gene TRBD1, 6 bases. Sequencing input: PBMCs or a T cell subset sorted from them (not recorded which). The CDR3 protein is CASSFRGPLHF. The CDR3 DNA reads as TGTGCCAGCAGTTTCAGGGGACCCCTCCACTTT.